Given below is one T cell receptor (beta chain) in context. The antigen remains undetermined. This entry belongs to a study of OX40 agonist ivuxolimab in advanced cancers. Study-level findings and limits: Normalized T-cell clonal expansion was also low in some nonresponders. Clones of CD4+ and CD8+ blood T cells grew by week 6 at doses of 0.1 to 3.0 mg/kg. What antigens the expanded peripheral T cells recognized was never established.

Data came from immunoSEQ multiplex PCR; TCRdb stores just in-frame clones and leaves some out. The table lists 30,000 to 50,000 clones, approximately 90% of them singletons. Prior autoimmune disease or systemic immunosuppression barred patients. The starting material was CD4+ or CD8+ T cells sorted from blood, obtained in a trial of the OX40 agonist ivuxolimab. The clonotype comes from an adult with an advanced solid tumor such as melanoma, head and neck, liver or kidney cancer.

In DNA form, the CDR3 reads TGTGCCAGCAGCGTAGCTGGCCAGGGTCCCTACTACGAGCAGTACTTC. Protein: CASSVAGQGPYYEQYF. The chain links TRBV9 to TRBJ2-7, with D possibly TRBD1 on 5 matching bases. This CDR3 spans 16 amino acids. V was shortened by 0 bases and J by 3 bases, with 16 bases between the two germline ends. From germline, CDR1 is SGDLS and CDR2 YYNGEE.